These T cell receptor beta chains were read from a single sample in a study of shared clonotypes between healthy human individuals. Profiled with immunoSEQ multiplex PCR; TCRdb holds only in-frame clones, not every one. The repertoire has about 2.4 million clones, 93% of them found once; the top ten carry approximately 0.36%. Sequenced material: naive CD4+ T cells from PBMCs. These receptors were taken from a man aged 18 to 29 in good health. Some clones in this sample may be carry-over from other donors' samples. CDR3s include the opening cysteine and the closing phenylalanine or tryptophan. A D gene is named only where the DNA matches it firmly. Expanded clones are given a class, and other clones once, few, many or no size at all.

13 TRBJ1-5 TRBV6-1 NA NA TGTGCCAGTACATGGGAGGGTCTGGGACCCCAGCATTTT CASTWEGLGPQHF
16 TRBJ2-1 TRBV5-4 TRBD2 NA TGTGCCAGCAGCCCTAAGGGCGGGGGGACCTACAATGAGCAGTTCTTC CASSPKGGGTYNEQFF
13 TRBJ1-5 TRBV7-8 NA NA TGTGCCAGCAGCTTAGAAATGGGTCAGCCCCAGCATTTT CASSLEMGQPQHF
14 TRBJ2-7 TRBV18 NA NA TGTGCCAGCTCACCAAGTCAGGGTAAATACGAGCAGTACTTC CASSPSQGKYEQYF
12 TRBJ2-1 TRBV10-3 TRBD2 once TGTGCCATCAGGCGGGAGGGCTTTGAGCAGTTCTTC CAIRREGFEQFF
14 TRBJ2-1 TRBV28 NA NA TGTGCCAGCAGTTTAGGTCCCTCCTACAATGAGCAGTTCTTC CASSLGPSYNEQFF
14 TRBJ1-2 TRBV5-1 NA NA TGCGCCAGCAGCTTGGTCGGGGTCGGTTCGGGCTACACCTTC CASSLVGVGSGYTF
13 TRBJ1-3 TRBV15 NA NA TGTGCCACCAGTCGCCAGACTGGAAACACCATATATTTT CATSRQTGNTIYF
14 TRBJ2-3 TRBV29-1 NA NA TGCAGCGTTGGAACGGCTCCTAGCACAGATACGCAGTATTTT CSVGTAPSTDTQYF
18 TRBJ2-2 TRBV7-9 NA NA TGTGCCAGCAGCTTAGGGGGAAGACAGGCCTTAAACACCGGGGAGCTGTTTTTT CASSLGGRQALNTGELFF
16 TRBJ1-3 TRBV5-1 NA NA TGCGCCAGCAGCTTGGAATGGGGGGGACCTGGAAACACCATATATTTT CASSLEWGGPGNTIYF
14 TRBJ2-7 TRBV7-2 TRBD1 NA TGTGCCAGCAGCTCCGGGACAGGATCCTACGAGCAGTACTTC CASSSGTGSYEQYF
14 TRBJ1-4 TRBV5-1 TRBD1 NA TGCGCCAGCAGCTGGGCAGGGGGAAATGAAAAACTGTTTTTT CASSWAGGNEKLFF
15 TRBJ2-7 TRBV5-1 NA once TGCGCCAGCAGCTACGAGGGTGGAAGCTCCTACGAGCAGTACTTC CASSYEGGSSYEQYF
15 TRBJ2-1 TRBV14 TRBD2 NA TGTGCCAGCAGCCACGGAGGTAGCGGGAGTTATGAGCAGTTCTTC CASSHGGSGSYEQFF
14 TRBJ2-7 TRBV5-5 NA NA TGTGCCAGCAGCGAGGTCGACCTTACCTACGAGCAGTACTTC CASSEVDLTYEQYF
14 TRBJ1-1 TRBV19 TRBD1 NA TGTGCCAGTAGTATACAGGGGGATCACACTGAAGCTTTCTTT CASSIQGDHTEAFF
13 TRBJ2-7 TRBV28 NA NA TGTGCCAGCAGTCCTTCGGTTGCCTACGAGCAGTACTTC CASSPSVAYEQYF
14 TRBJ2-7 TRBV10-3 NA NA TGTGCCATCAGATCCTACACGGGCGCCTACGAGCAGTACTTC CAIRSYTGAYEQYF
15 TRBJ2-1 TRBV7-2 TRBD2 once TGTGCCAGCAGCCCCGGACTAGAAGAAGGCAATGAGCAGTTCTTC CASSPGLEEGNEQFF
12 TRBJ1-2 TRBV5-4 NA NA TGTGCCAGCAGCTTTCACCAAGGCGGCTACACCTTC CASSFHQGGYTF
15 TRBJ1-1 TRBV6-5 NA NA TGTGCCAGCAGTTACTCCTTCGGGACACACACTGAAGCTTTCTTT CASSYSFGTHTEAFF
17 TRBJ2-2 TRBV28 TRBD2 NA TGTGCCAGCAGGACGACTAGCGGGAGAGGTAACACCGGGGAGCTGTTTTTT CASRTTSGRGNTGELFF
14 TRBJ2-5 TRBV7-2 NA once TGTGCCACCGCAAAGGGCAGCGGACAAGAGACCCAGTACTTC CATAKGSGQETQYF
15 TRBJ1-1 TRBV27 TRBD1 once TGTGCCAGCAAAGGGGCATTACAGGGGGCAACTGAAGCTTTCTTT CASKGALQGATEAFF
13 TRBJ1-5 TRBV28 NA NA TGTGCCAGCAGTTTATCGGGGCGTCGGCCCCAGCATTTT CASSLSGRRPQHF
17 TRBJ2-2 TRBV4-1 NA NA TGCGCCAGCAGCCAAGGACCCCAGCAGTTAAACACCGGGGAGCTGTTTTTT CASSQGPQQLNTGELFF
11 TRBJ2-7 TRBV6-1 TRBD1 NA TGTGCCAGCAGCCCTGGGGACAGACAGTACTTC CASSPGDRQYF
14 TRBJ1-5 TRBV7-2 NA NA TGTGCCAGCAGCTTAGAGGGTGCAAATCAGCCCCAGCATTTT CASSLEGANQPQHF
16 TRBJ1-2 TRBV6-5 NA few TGTGCCAGCAGTTACTCGTCAACTAGGGGGGACTATGGCTACACCTTC CASSYSSTRGDYGYTF
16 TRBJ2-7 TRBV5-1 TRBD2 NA TGCGCCAGCAGCTCGCTTCTAGCGGGAGGGCTGGGAGAGCAGTACTTC CASSSLLAGGLGEQYF
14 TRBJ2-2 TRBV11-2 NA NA TGTGCCAGCAGCTCCCTAGTGGGGACCGGGGAGCTGTTTTTT CASSSLVGTGELFF
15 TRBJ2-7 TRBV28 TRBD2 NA TGTGCCAGCAGACCTAGCGGGAGTTCCCCCTACGAGCAGTACTTC CASRPSGSSPYEQYF
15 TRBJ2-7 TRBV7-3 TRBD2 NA TGTGCCAGCAGCGAAGGACTAGCTGCGGTCTACGAGCAGTACTTC CASSEGLAAVYEQYF
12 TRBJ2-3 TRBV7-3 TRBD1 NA TGTGCCAGCAGTTCAGGGGGAGATACGCAGTATTTT CASSSGGDTQYF
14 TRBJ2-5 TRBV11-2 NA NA TGTGCCAGCGTTCCGGTGGCTGGCCAAGAGACCCAGTACTTC CASVPVAGQETQYF
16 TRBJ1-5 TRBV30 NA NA TGTGCCTGGAGTGTTCTCACGCGGCAACGCAATCAGCCCCAGCATTTT CAWSVLTRQRNQPQHF
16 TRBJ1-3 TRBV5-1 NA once TGCGCCAGCACCCAAACTGGGGCCAACTCTGGAAACACCATATATTTT CASTQTGANSGNTIYF
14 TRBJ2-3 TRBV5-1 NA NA TGCGCCAGCAGCTTGCGTGGCAGTCGGGATACGCAGTATTTT CASSLRGSRDTQYF
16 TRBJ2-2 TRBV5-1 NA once TGCGCCAGCAGCCACACCGGGACGGTGAACACCGGGGAGCTGTTTTTT CASSHTGTVNTGELFF
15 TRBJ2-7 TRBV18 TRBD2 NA TGTGCCAGCTCACGGGGGACTAGCGTATCCTACGAGCAGTACTTC CASSRGTSVSYEQYF
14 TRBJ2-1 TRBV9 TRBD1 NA TGTGCCAGCAGCGTTTTCGACAGGGAGAATGAGCAGTTCTTC CASSVFDRENEQFF
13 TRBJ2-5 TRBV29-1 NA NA TGCAGCGCCCCCACCTATAGCCAAGAGACCCAGTACTTC CSAPTYSQETQYF
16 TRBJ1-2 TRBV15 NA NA TGTGCCACCAGCTCAGGACCAGGCGCTGTTAACTATGGCTACACCTTC CATSSGPGAVNYGYTF
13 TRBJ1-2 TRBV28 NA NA TGTGCCAGCAGTGTGAAATTTAACTATGGCTACACCTTC CASSVKFNYGYTF
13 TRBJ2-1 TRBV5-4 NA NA TGTGCCAGCAGTCTTGCATATTACAATGAGCAGTTCTTC CASSLAYYNEQFF
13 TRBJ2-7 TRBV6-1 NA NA TGTGCCAGCTCCCGGGGTGCCACCTACGAGCAGTACTTC CASSRGATYEQYF
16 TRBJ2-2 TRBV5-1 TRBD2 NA TGCGCCAGCAGCTTAGGCGGGAGAGGTGACGGCGGGGAGCTGTTTTTT CASSLGGRGDGGELFF
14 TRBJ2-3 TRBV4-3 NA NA TGCGCCAGCAGCCAAGTAAGCAGGGGAGATACGCAGTATTTT CASSQVSRGDTQYF
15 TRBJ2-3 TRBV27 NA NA TGTGCCAGCAGAATCCTGACTCCTAGCACAGATACGCAGTATTTT CASRILTPSTDTQYF
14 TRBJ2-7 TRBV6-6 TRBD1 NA TGTGCCAGCAGTCCGGGACAGGGGACCTACGAGCAGTACTTC CASSPGQGTYEQYF
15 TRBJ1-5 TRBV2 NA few TGTGCCAGCAGTGACAGAGAGTATAGCAATCAGCCCCAGCATTTT CASSDREYSNQPQHF
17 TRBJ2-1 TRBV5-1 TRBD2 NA TGCGCCAGCAGCTCCCTGGCCCCTAGCGGCTCCTACAATGAGCAGTTCTTC CASSSLAPSGSYNEQFF
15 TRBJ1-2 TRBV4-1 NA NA TGCGCCAGCAGCCAGAGGACGGGAGCTAACTATGGCTACACCTTC CASSQRTGANYGYTF
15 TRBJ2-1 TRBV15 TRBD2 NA TGTGCCACCAGCAGAGAGAGCGGGAGGGCCGGTGAGCAGTTCTTC CATSRESGRAGEQFF
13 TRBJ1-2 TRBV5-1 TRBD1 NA TGCGCCAGCAGCTTGGAGAGACAGGGTATGGCTACCTTC CASSLERQGMATF
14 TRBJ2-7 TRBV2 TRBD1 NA TGTGCCAGCGGTGACAGGGGTAAAGACTACGAGCAGTACTTC CASGDRGKDYEQYF
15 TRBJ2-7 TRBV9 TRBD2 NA TGTGCCAGCAGCGTATCTAGCGGGCGATCCTACGAGCAGTACTTC CASSVSSGRSYEQYF
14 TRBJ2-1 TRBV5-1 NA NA TGCGCCAGCAACAATCCACTCATCAACAATGAGCAGTTCTTC CASNNPLINNEQFF